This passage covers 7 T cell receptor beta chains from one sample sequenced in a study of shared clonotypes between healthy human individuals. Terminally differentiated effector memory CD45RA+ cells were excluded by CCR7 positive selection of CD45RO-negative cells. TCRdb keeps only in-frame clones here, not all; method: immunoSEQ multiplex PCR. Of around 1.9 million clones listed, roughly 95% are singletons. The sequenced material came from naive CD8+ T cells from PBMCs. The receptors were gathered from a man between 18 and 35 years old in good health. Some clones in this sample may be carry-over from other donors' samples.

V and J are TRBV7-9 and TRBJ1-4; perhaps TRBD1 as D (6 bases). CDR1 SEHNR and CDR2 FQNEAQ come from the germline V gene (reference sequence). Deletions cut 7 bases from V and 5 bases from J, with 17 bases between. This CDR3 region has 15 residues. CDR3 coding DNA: TGTGCCAGCACCGGGCGCCCGGACAGCAATGAAAAACTGTTTTTT. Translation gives CASTGRPDSNEKLFF. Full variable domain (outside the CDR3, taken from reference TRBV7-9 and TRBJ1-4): DTGVSQNPRHKITKRGQNVTFRCDPISEHNRLYWYRQTLGQGPEFLTYFQNEAQLEKSRLLSDRFSAERPKGSFSTLEIQRTEQGDSAMYLCASTGRPDSNEKLFFGSGTQLSVL.

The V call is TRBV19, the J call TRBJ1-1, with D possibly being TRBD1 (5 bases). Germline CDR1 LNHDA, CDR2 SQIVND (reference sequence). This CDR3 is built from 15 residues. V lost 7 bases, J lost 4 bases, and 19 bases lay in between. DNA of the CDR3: TGTGCCAGTATGGCAGGGCCCCTCGTGGGCACTGAAGCTTTCTTT. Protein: CASMAGPLVGTEAFF.

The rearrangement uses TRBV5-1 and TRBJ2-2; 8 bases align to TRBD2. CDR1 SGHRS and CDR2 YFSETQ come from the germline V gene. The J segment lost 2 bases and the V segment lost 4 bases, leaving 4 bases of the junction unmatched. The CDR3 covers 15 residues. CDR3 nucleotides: TGCGCCAGCAGCAACGGGAGGGCCAACACCGGGGAGCTGTTTTTT. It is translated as CASSNGRANTGELFF.

DNA of the CDR3: TGTGCCAGCAGAAAGTCGCGGGATATGAACACTGAAGCTTTCTTT. This codes for CASRKSRDMNTEAFF. The gene calls are TRBV2 and TRBJ1-1, with unresolved D. V lost 6 bases, J lost 0 bases, and 14 bases lay in between. The CDR3 sequence is 15 residues long. Germline CDR1 reads SNHLY; CDR2 reads FYNNEI. Supplemented by reference TRBV2 and TRBJ1-1, the full variable domain reads EPEVTQTPSHQVTQMGQEVILRCVPISNHLYFYWYRQILGQKVEFLVSFYNNEISEKSEIFDDQFSVERPDGSNFTLKIRSTKLEDSAMYFCASRKSRDMNTEAFFGQGTRLTVV.

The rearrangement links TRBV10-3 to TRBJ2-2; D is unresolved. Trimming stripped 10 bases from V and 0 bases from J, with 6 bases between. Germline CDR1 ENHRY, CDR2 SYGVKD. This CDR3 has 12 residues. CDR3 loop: CATTPNTGELFF. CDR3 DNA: TGTGCCACTACCCCGAACACCGGGGAGCTGTTTTTT.

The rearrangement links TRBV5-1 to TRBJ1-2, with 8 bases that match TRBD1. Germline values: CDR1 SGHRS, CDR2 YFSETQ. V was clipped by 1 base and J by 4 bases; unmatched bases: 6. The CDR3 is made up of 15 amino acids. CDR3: CASSLTRQGTYGYTF. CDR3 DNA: TGCGCCAGCAGCTTGACCAGACAGGGGACCTATGGCTACACCTTC.

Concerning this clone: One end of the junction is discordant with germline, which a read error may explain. CDR3 DNA: TGTGCCAGCAGCCCCCCAGGTGCGGGGCCCGAGGGGGCTGGAAGCTTC. It is translated as CASSPPGAGPEGAGSF. The genes are TRBV7-9 and TRBJ2-7; a possible D gene is TRBD1 (7 bases). CDR1 is SEHNR and CDR2 is FQNEAQ in the germline V gene (reference sequence). The CDR3 consists of 16 residues.